This T cell receptor (beta chain) was identified in a study of CD8+ T cells in alopecia areata. Details on this clone: Its cognate antigen is unknown.

Whole-study results and caveats: Resident alphabeta T cells of normal skin are also sequenced in scalp samples.

Treatment specified: oral pan-JAK inhibitor, 5-10 mg twice daily. Sequencing relied on a cDNA template that was reverse transcribed from extracted RNA. Sequencing used immunoSEQ multiplex PCR; TCRdb keeps in-frame clones, though not all of them. The data show fewer than 200,000 clones, with approximately 62% seen just once and approximately 15% held by the top ten. The TCR comes from a human donor with alopecia areata. Sequences were derived from CD4+ T cells sorted from blood, sampled at week 24, from a patient treated with tofacitinib.

CDR3 sequence: CASSYKLAVTDTQYF. The CDR3 bases are TGTGCCAGCAGTTACAAACTAGCGGTTACAGATACGCAGTATTTT. The V call is TRBV6-5, the J call TRBJ2-3, with TRBD2 matching over 8 bases. The CDR3 is made up of 15 amino acids. Germline V gives CDR1 MNHEY, CDR2 SVGAGI. V shed 2 bases and J 3 bases; nucleotides not matched to a gene: 4.